This T cell receptor (delta chain) was identified during a study of Vδ1+ human thymocytes. Study conclusions and caveats: Thymic TRG and TRD repertoires appeared highly polyclonal.

This CDR3 has 18 residues. With V trimmed by 7 bases and J by 0 bases, 17 bases remained unmatched. From germline, CDR1 is TSWWSYY and CDR2 QGS. Comment on this clone: Its antigen is still unknown.

Extracted RNA was reverse transcribed into cDNA. Multiplex PCR used pooled V-gene forward primers and a constant-region reverse primer to amplify CDR3s. TCRdb made new clone calls on the multiplex PCR reads using CATT. The table records about 75,000 delta-chain clones, about 35% of them present only once. Sequencing was performed on Vdelta1+ gamma-delta thymocytes from the thymus. As for subset: FACS-sorted CD3+ TCRalphabeta- TCRVdelta1+ TCRVdelta2- thymocytes. The TCR originated in a boy in the first two years of life who had congenital heart surgery. The rearrangement uses TRDV1 and TRDJ1; 7 nucleotides match TRDD3. The CDR3 coding sequence is TGTGCTCTTGCCTCTGGGGGTACGGCCTCCATGTACACCGATAAACTCATCTTT. This translates into CALASGGTASMYTDKLIF.